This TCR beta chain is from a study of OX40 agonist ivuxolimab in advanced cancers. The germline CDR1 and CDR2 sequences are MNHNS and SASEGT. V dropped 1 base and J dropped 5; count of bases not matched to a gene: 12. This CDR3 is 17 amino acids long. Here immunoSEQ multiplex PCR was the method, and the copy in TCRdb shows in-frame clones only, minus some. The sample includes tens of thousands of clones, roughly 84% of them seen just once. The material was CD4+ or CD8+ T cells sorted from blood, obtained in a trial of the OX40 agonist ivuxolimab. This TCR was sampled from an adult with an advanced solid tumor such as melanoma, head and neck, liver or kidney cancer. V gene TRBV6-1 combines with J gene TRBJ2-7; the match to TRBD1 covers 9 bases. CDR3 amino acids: CASSEVMSGTGPNEQYF. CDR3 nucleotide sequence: TGTGCCAGCAGTGAAGTAATGTCCGGGACAGGGCCCAACGAGCAGTACTTC.